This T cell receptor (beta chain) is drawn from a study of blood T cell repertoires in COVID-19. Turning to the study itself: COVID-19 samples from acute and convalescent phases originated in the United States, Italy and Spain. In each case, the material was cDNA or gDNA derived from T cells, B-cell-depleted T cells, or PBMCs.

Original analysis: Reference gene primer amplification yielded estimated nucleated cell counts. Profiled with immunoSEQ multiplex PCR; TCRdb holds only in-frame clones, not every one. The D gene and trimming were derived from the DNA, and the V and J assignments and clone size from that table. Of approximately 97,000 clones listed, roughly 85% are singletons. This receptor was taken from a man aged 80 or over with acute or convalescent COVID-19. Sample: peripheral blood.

The DNA of the CDR3 is TGTGCCAGCAGCTACGGACTAGCGGAGCCCCACGAGCAGTTCTTC. This gives the protein CASSYGLAEPHEQFF. The gene calls are TRBV9 and TRBJ2-1; the match to TRBD2 covers 10 bases. This CDR3 contains 15 residues. The J segment lost 10 bases and the V segment lost 4 bases, leaving 11 bases of the junction unmatched. Per the germline V gene, CDR1 is SGDLS and CDR2 is YYNGEE.